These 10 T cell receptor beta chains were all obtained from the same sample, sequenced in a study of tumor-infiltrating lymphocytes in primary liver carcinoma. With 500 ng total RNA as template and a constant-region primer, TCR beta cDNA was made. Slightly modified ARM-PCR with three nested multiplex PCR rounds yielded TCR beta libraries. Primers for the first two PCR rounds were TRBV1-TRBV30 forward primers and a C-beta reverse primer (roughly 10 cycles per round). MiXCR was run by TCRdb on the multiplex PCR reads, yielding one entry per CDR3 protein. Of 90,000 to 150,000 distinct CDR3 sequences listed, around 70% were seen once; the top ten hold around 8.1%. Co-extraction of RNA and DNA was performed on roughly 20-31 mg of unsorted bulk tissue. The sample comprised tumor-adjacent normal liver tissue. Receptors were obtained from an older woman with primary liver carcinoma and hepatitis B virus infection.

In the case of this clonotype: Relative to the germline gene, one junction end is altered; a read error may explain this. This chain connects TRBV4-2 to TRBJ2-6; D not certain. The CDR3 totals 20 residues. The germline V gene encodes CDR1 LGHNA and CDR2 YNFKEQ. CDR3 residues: CASGQDRGRLSFSGANVLTF. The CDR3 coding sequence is TGTGCCAGCGGCCAAGATCGTGGCAGACTGTCTTTTTCTGGGGCCAACGTCCTGACTTTC.

CDR3 in DNA: TGTGCCAGCAGGGATGGCACAGGTACCATTCCGAACACTGAAGCTTTCTTT. Residues: CASRDGTGTIPNTEAFF. The chain uses TRBV12-3 or TRBV12-4 and TRBJ1-1; TRBD1 might be the D (5 bases). The length of the CDR3 is 17 residues. V was trimmed by 6 bases and J by 1 base, leaving 21 bases between them.

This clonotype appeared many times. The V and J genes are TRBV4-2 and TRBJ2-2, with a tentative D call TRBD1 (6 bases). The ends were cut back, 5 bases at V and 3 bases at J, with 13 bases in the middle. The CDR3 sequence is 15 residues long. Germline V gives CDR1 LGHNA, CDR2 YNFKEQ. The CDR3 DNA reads TGTGCCAGCAGCGCCTTTCGGACAGACACCGGGGAGCTGTTTTTT. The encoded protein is CASSAFRTDTGELFF.

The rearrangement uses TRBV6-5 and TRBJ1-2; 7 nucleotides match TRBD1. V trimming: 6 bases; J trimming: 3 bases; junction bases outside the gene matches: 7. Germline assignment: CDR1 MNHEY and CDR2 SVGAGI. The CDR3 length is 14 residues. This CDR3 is CASRLTGLDYGYTF. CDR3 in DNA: TGTGCCAGCAGATTGACAGGGTTAGACTATGGCTACACCTTC.

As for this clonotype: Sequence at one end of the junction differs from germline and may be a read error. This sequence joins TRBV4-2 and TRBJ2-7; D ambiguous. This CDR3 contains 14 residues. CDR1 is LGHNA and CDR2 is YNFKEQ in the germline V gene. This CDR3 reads CAGSQDSRPYEQYF. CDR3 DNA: TGTGCCGGCAGCCAAGATTCTCGCCCCTACGAGCAATACTTC.

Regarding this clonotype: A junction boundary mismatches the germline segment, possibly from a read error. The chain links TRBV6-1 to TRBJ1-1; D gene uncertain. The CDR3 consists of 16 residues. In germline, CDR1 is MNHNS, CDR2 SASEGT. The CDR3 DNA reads TGCGCCAGCAGTGAGGGCACATGGGATTCTCCCGCTGAAGCTTTCTTT. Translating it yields CASSEGTWDSPAEAFF.

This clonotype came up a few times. CDR3 amino acids: CASSLARGTNTYNEQFF. The CDR3 DNA sequence: TGTGCCAGCAGCTTAGCCCGCGGGACAAATACCTACAATGAGCAGTTCTTC. The V call is TRBV11-2, the J call TRBJ2-1; the D gene could be TRBD1 or TRBD2 (6 bases each). V was trimmed by 1 base and J by 2 bases, leaving 15 bases between them. In germline, CDR1 is SGHAT, CDR2 FQNNGV. The CDR3 totals 17 residues.

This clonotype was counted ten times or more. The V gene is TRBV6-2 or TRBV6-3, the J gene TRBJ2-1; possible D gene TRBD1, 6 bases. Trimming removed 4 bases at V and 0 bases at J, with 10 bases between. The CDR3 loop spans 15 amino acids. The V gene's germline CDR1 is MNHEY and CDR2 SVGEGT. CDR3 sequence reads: CASSSTGSSYNEQFF. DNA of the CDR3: TGTGCCAGCAGTTCAACAGGGAGCTCCTACAATGAGCAGTTCTTC.

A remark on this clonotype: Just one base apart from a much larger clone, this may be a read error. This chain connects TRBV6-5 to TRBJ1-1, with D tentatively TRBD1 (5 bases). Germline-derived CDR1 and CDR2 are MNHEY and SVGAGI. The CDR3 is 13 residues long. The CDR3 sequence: CTSSYGGGSRAFF. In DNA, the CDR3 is TGTACCAGCAGTTACGGGGGGGGGTCAAGGGCTTTCTTT.

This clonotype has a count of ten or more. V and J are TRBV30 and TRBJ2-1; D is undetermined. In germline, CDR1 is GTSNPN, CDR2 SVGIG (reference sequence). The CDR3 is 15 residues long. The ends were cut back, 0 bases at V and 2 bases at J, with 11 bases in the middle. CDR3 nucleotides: TGTGCCTGGAGTGTACGGCGGAGCCCCTACAATGAGCAGTTCTTC. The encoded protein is CAWSVRRSPYNEQFF.